This T cell receptor beta chain was profiled in a study of shared clonotypes between healthy human individuals (dated by TCRdb to 2018 to 2020). The study in broad terms: The cohort comprised a couple of women and a few men aged 18 to 49 years. For each donor, three plates each were used for CD4 naive and CD4 memory, two plates were used for CD8 naive, and one plate was used for CD8 memory. To estimate repertoire size and how much clonotype sharing occurs between individuals, the study deeply sequenced the blood TCR repertoires of roughly 5 healthy adults. To increase sequencing depth and limit assay-specific biases, different laboratories used diverse techniques to prepare libraries and sequence TCR repertoires. Each donor's leukapheresis produced roughly between about 0.85 and 10 billion PBMCs.

The donors were healthy, HIV-negative adults who had no recently reported acute infections or vaccinations. All donors were Caucasian adults living in Nashville, Tennessee, USA. CD4+ T cells were enriched by magnetic negative selection, after which naive cells were positively selected on CD45RA and the negative fraction was taken as the memory subset. Blood was obtained by leukapheresis, after which PBMCs were separated by Ficoll-Histopaque density gradient centrifugation and cryopreserved in liquid nitrogen vapor phase. Analytical flow cytometry was used to check the purity and quantity of every magnetically sorted T cell population. Genomic DNA was isolated from each sorted fraction and quantified by UV absorbance on a Nanodrop 2000c. From its cysteine to its phenylalanine, the CDR3 spans 13 amino acids. Only CDR3 DNA remains: 39 bases, in frame from the first base. The germline ends are 12 bases apart after V is trimmed by 1 base and J by 7 bases.

Of note for this clone: The clone's antigen remains unknown. Base-call qualities are not available, and no considerably larger clone is one nucleotide away.

Beyond this particular receptor, the publication reports: Incomplete sequencing was indicated by rarefaction of sorted-subset datasets, despite the large sequencing depth. Sampling was limited to blood, and TCR repertoires in tissue likely differ from TCR repertoires in blood. Clonotypes shared by all four sorted-subset donors showed higher generation probabilities than non-shared clonotypes. Because the study included only a small number of donors, the genetic and exposure-history diversity represented was limited. Sharing across a few donors was observed for 4.5% to 6.5% of naive CD4, under 4% of naive CD8, roughly 2.4% of memory CD4, and about 0.4% of memory CD8 clonotypes. Based on pairwise subsampling, the degree of clonotype sharing among donors was expected to be affected by sequencing depth. Larger estimated clonotype richness was generally found for naive subsets than for memory subsets.

Using the deep immunoSEQ assay, multiplex PCR amplified TCR CDR3 regions from genomic DNA. Extracted genomic DNA from each cell subset was distributed evenly across all wells of several immunoSEQ 96-well plates, and each plate was treated as a replicate. For sorted subsets, around 0.2 ug of genomic DNA, equivalent to 30,000 or so T cell genomes, went into each replicate PCR. Purified libraries were quantified with a Qubit 3.0 fluorometer, sized on a Bioanalyzer 2100, and re-quantified with the KAPA Library Quantification kit. Every immunoSEQ 96-well plate was sequenced on a separate single-read 150-cycle Illumina NextSeq 550 flow cell. Per the original workflow: Because the immunoSEQ output held only junctional sequences and lacked quality scores, the filtering could not match the filtering applied to full-length reads. To assign V/J genes and CDR3, sequences were annotated against IMGT germline references using PyIR, a Python wrapper for IgBLAST v1.9. Reads with weak V/J assignments (E-value above 1e-6), missing CDR3, stop codons, out-of-frame junctions, or ambiguous translated residues were removed. A V3J clonotype was defined by an identical inferred V gene, J gene, and CDR3 amino acid sequence. Percentage overlap between repertoires was computed as shared unique clonotypes divided by the size of the smaller repertoire. Repertoire richness was assessed with RTK rarefaction, the Chao1 estimator, and Recon v2.1 estimates of unobserved clonotypes. For all TCRbeta clonotypes obtained by the gDNA method from a few donors, generation probabilities were computed with OLGA. The immuneACCESS repertoire file appears here via TCRdb, limited to in-frame rearrangements. These files lack a portion of the clones; in checked studies, under half of the deficit traces to unresolved V genes, and the cause of the others is not known. The DNA was the basis for D and trimming; V, J and clone size are from that table. The sample table holds about 2 million clones, of which approximately 95% were seen once. 0.1% to 0.15% of the sample is taken by the ten largest.

The chain is encoded by TRBV5-3 joined to TRBJ2-7, with the D gene possibly TRBD1 or TRBD2, each one fitting 6 bases. TRBV5-3 carries the ORF label, with uncertain function. This TCR was recovered from a man younger than 35 in good health. The sequencing sample was made of naive CD4+ T cells sorted from blood. Reading the label with the study, this specimen's cell subset or site is: CD45RA+ positively selected. The DNA is as follows: TGTGCCAGAAGCTTGACGGGGGCTGGAGAGCAGTACTTC. Its translation reads: CARSLTGAGEQYF.